The rows below give T cell receptor beta chains drawn from one sample of a study of Ad26.COV2.S vaccination and SARS-CoV-2 variants. Using immunoSEQ multiplex PCR, the repertoire was profiled, and TCRdb retains in-frame clones only, with some absent. Among around 300,000 clones listed, 88% were seen once. The sample was peripheral blood, taken in a trial of Ad26.COV2.S vaccine versus placebo. The receptors stem from a person aged 18 to 65 who received the Ad26.COV2.S COVID-19 vaccine or a placebo. Each CDR3 is given with its conserved first and last residue. The D gene is left open where the match is weak. For some rows the clone size is stated as once, few or many, or as a class when expanded; others skip it.

d_gene | abundance | j_gene | v_gene | CDR3nt | CDR3aa
NA | NA | TRBJ2-1 | TRBV19 | TGTGCCAGTACCCACCGTGGGTCCAACTCCTACAATGAGCAGTTCTTC | CASTHRGSNSYNEQFF
NA | NA | TRBJ1-3 | TRBV5-6 | TGTGCCAGCAGCTCCACTAGAAACACCATATATTTT | CASSSTRNTIYF
TRBD1 | NA | TRBJ1-2 | TRBV29-1 | TGCAGCGTTTTTGGGACAGGGACCTACACCTTC | CSVFGTGTYTF
TRBD1 | once | TRBJ2-5 | TRBV7-6 | TGTGCCAGCAGCTACCGACAGGGCCTGGGGGAGACCCAGTACTTC | CASSYRQGLGETQYF
TRBD1 | NA | TRBJ2-5 | TRBV7-2 | TGTGCCAGCAGCCGGATGATCGTGGAAGGGACAGGGGTTCAAGAGACCCAGTACTTC | CASSRMIVEGTGVQETQYF
NA | NA | TRBJ1-5 | TRBV30 | TGTGCCTGGAGTCCCTGGGCAGTCCTAAGGGATCAGCCCCAGCATTTT | CAWSPWAVLRDQPQHF
NA | NA | TRBJ1-5 | TRBV12-3/TRBV12-4 | TGTGCCAGCAGTTTAGACGGCTATCAGCCCCAGCATTTT | CASSLDGYQPQHF
NA | NA | TRBJ1-2 | TRBV6-5 | TGTGCCAGCACTTGGACGGACGTCCGTGGCTACACCTTC | CASTWTDVRGYTF
TRBD1 | once | TRBJ1-2 | TRBV5-4 | TGTGCCAGCAGCTTTCCGCCAGGGACAGACTATGGCTACACCTTC | CASSFPPGTDYGYTF
TRBD1 | NA | TRBJ1-5 | TRBV15 | TGTGCCACCAGCAGAGAGAAGGGACAGTTCTTAAATCAGCCCCAGCATTTT | CATSREKGQFLNQPQHF
TRBD2 | NA | TRBJ2-5 | TRBV7-2 | TGTGCCAGCAGCTCCGGTGGCGGGAGGATCACCCAGTACTTC | CASSSGGGRITQYF
TRBD2 | NA | TRBJ2-2 | TRBV29-1 | TGCAGCGCGACAATACTAGCGGGGTACACCGGGGAGCTGTTTTTT | CSATILAGYTGELFF
NA | many | TRBJ1-2 | TRBV29-1 | TGCAGCATTCTGTCCGCTTATGGCTACACCTTC | CSILSAYGYTF
NA | NA | TRBJ2-7 | TRBV21-1 | TGTGCCAGCAGCAAAATTCGACTAGCGGGCTACGAGCAGTACTTC | CASSKIRLAGYEQYF
TRBD2 | few | TRBJ2-5 | TRBV28 | TGTGCCAGCAGTCCTGGCGGGAGGTACCAAGAGACCCAGTACTTC | CASSPGGRYQETQYF
TRBD2 | NA | TRBJ2-7 | TRBV7-3 | TGTGCCAGCAGCCCCAGCGGGGGGCCCTACGAGCAGTACTTC | CASSPSGGPYEQYF
NA | NA | TRBJ2-4 | TRBV7-8 | TGTGCCAGCAGCTTAGTGGACCCGGGGGCCAAAAACATTCAGTACTTC | CASSLVDPGAKNIQYF
NA | once | TRBJ2-1 | TRBV27 | TGTGCCAGCAGTCAAGGAGTGAGCGGGAATGAGCAGTTCTTC | CASSQGVSGNEQFF
TRBD1 | few | TRBJ1-6 | TRBV7-9 | TGTGCCAGCGGGACAGGAGTCATTGGTAATTCACCCCTCCACTTT | CASGTGVIGNSPLHF
TRBD1 | few | TRBJ2-7 | TRBV7-9 | TGTGCCAGCAGCTCGTATCTCCGGGACAGGGCCTACGAGCAGTACTTC | CASSSYLRDRAYEQYF
NA | NA | TRBJ1-4 | TRBV5-6 | TGTGCCAGCAGCTACTGGCGGCCTAATGAAAAACTGTTTTTT | CASSYWRPNEKLFF
NA | NA | TRBJ1-1 | TRBV7-3 | TGTGCCAGCAGCGCGCGGGGGCTTGAAGCTTTCTTT | CASSARGLEAFF